The 2 T cell receptor beta chains presented below share a single source sample, sequenced in a study of TIL therapy for anti-PD-1-resistant metastatic lung cancer. The immunoSEQ assay was v3. Using immunoSEQ multiplex PCR, the repertoire was profiled, and TCRdb retains in-frame clones only, with some absent. The sample lists more than 20,000 clones; 60% to 85% were seen once. This sample's time point: pre-treatment sample, taken before nivolumab and TIL therapy. The sample consisted of blood, taken at baseline. The receptors were gathered from a person aged 25-79 years with non-small cell lung cancer.

This chain connects TRBV10-3 to TRBJ2-3; the D gene could be TRBD1 or TRBD2 (5 bases each). From germline, CDR1 is ENHRY and CDR2 SYGVKD. This CDR3 has 13 residues. Trimming stripped 8 bases from V and 6 bases from J, with 15 bases between. The CDR3 DNA reads as TGTGCCATCCAGCCTGACGGGGCGGATACGCAGTATTTT. Its protein is CAIQPDGADTQYF.

This clone was found once. The chain carries TRBV2 and TRBJ1-3; no clear D. Germline V gene lookup returns CDR1 SNHLY and CDR2 FYNNEI. Trimming took 0 bases from V and 0 from J, leaving 12 bases between them. There are 17 residues in the CDR3. This chain's CDR3 is CASSEAPGLFSGNTIYF. The CDR3 DNA follows: TGTGCCAGCAGTGAAGCACCCGGGCTCTTCTCTGGAAACACCATATATTTT.